This TCR beta chain was found in a study of T-cell memory formation after mild COVID-19. About the study: TCR clusters were largely donor specific. General study findings and limits: Whether second-wave clones peaking at day 37 were SARS-CoV-2 specific went unconfirmed.

As to this clonotype: Its specificity is unknown.

Each CDR3 protein gets one entry after TCRdb re-called the 5' RACE reads with MiXCR. The sample includes about 560,000 distinct CDR3 sequences, around a sixth of them seen just once. The sequenced sample was PBMCs or a T cell subset sorted from them (not recorded which). The receptor was derived from an adult woman who had mild COVID-19 (a few samples of this study predate the infection). Cell type and time point are not known.

The CDR3 coding sequence is TGTGCCAGCTACAGCAGGGCCAATGAGCAGTTCTTC. This codes for CASYSRANEQFF. The chain links TRBV6-2 or TRBV6-3 to TRBJ2-1; TRBD1 might be the D (5 bases). The CDR3 is made up of 12 amino acids. Trimming left V 8 bases short and J 6 bases short, with 11 bases between. Per the germline V gene, CDR1 is MNHEY and CDR2 is SVGEGT.